The clone carrying this T cell receptor (beta chain) showed up many times. The data were obtained in a study of T cells in Graves' hyperthyroidism and ophthalmopathy. TCR beta CDR3 region amplification was performed from RNA transcripts. The study used the HTBI primer set for a first-round RT-PCR of the TCR CDR3. TCRdb called the multiplex PCR reads again in MiXCR, with one record for every CDR3 protein. The sample includes hundreds of thousands of distinct CDR3 sequences, about a sixth of them seen just once. The V gene's germline CDR1 is SNHLY and CDR2 FYNNEI. The CDR3 length is 13 residues. The trim removed 8 bases at V and 5 bases at J, leaving 6 bases unmatched. Isolation of PBMCs was performed on around 9.8 ml fresh peripheral blood.

Sample: blood. V and J are TRBV2 and TRBJ2-5; 9 bases align to TRBD1. The receptor was derived from a woman aged 40-49 years with Graves' ophthalmopathy. CDR3 sequence reads: CASGPGQGETQYF. The CDR3 coding sequence is TGTGCCAGCGGGCCCGGACAGGGGGAGACCCAGTACTTC.